This paragraph reports one TCR beta chain. Original processing notes: Nucleated cell counts were estimated from reference gene primer amplification. Repertoires were generated with immunoSEQ multiplex PCR, while TCRdb's copy carries only in-frame clones and drops some. V and J calls and clone size are given by that table; D and trimming were obtained from the DNA. The sample records 270,000 or so clones, 88% being singletons. Looked up from germline, CDR1 is MNHEY and CDR2 is SMNVEV (reference sequence). The J segment lost 3 bases and the V segment lost 3 bases, leaving 14 bases of the junction unmatched. The CDR3 sequence is 18 residues long. The source of the sample is a study of blood T cell repertoires in COVID-19. Study-level information: Both acute and convalescent COVID-19 samples were obtained from the United States, Italy and Spain. T cells, B-cell-depleted T cells, or PBMCs supplied cDNA or gDNA.

The rearrangement joins TRBV27 to TRBJ2-1; TRBD2 matches 7 bases. Sequenced sample: PBMCs or T cells enriched from blood (not recorded which). The sequence came from a woman between 35 and 50 years old with acute COVID-19. CDR3 nucleotide sequence: TGTGCCAGCAGTTTCGAACTAGCGTCCGGGATTCTCTACAATGAGCAGTTCTTC. Translated, it gives CASSFELASGILYNEQFF.